Listed below are T cell receptor beta chains from one sample, sequenced in a study of cytomegalovirus exposure and HLA in healthy donors. Produced via immunoSEQ multiplex PCR; TCRdb's table is partial and in-frame only. The sample records about 190,000 clones, roughly 80% being singletons. The material sequenced was PBMCs. The receptors derive from a woman in her 50s in good health and CMV-seronegative. Both conserved end residues are part of each CDR3. A D gene is named only where the DNA matches it firmly. Rows give clone size only sometimes, using once, few, many, or a class for an expanded clone.

DNA: TGTGCCAGCAGCTTCCTCACCGGGGGGGGAATCGCCTATGAAGCTTTCTTT; CDR3: CASSFLTGGGIAYEAFF; size: NA; J: TRBJ1-1; V: TRBV11-2; D: NA
DNA: TGCGCCAGCAGACCTGGGGCACAGGGCGAAACCGGGGAGCTGTTTTTT; CDR3: CASRPGAQGETGELFF; size: NA; J: TRBJ2-2; V: TRBV5-1; D: NA
DNA: TGCGCCAGCAGCCTCGGGCCCGGGGATGAAAAACTGTTTTTT; CDR3: CASSLGPGDEKLFF; size: few; J: TRBJ1-4; V: TRBV4-1; D: NA
DNA: TGTGCCAGCAGCGAATCCCCGACAGGGTGGAACTATGGCTACACCTTC; CDR3: CASSESPTGWNYGYTF; size: NA; J: TRBJ1-2; V: TRBV5-4; D: TRBD1
DNA: TGTGCCAGCAGGCTGCGGGGGGGCCCCTACGAGCAGTACTTC; CDR3: CASRLRGGPYEQYF; size: few; J: TRBJ2-7; V: TRBV6-5; D: TRBD2
DNA: TGTGCCAGCAGTTCTCTCGTCCTTGCAGATACGCAGTATTTT; CDR3: CASSSLVLADTQYF; size: NA; J: TRBJ2-3; V: TRBV28; D: NA
DNA: TGTGCCAGTAGTATAGACGGGAACACTGAAGCTTTCTTT; CDR3: CASSIDGNTEAFF; size: once; J: TRBJ1-1; V: TRBV19; D: NA
DNA: TGCGCCAGCAGCTTATCAACAGGGACGACCGGGGAGCTGTTTTTT; CDR3: CASSLSTGTTGELFF; size: NA; J: TRBJ2-2; V: TRBV5-1; D: NA
DNA: TGTGCCATCCGAGCCGACCACAGGGGGAGCTTGAACACTGAAGCTTTCTTT; CDR3: CAIRADHRGSLNTEAFF; size: NA; J: TRBJ1-1; V: TRBV10-3; D: TRBD1
DNA: TGTGCCAGCAGTCTTACCCTAAGTACTGAAGCTTTCTTT; CDR3: CASSLTLSTEAFF; size: NA; J: TRBJ1-1; V: TRBV14; D: NA
DNA: TGTGCCAGCTCCGATTACGGGACTAGCGTAGAGACCCAGTACTTC; CDR3: CASSDYGTSVETQYF; size: NA; J: TRBJ2-5; V: TRBV18; D: TRBD2
DNA: TGCGCCAGCCTTAAGGGACTAGCGGACCACAATGAGCAGTTCTTC; CDR3: CASLKGLADHNEQFF; size: NA; J: TRBJ2-1; V: TRBV10-2; D: TRBD2
DNA: TGCGCCAGCAGCATAATGTCTACAGGGGTCGTCTACGAGCAGTACTTC; CDR3: CASSIMSTGVVYEQYF; size: NA; J: TRBJ2-7; V: TRBV5-1; D: TRBD1
DNA: TGTGCCAGCAGTGGGACCGACAGGGACGACGAGCAGTACTTC; CDR3: CASSGTDRDDEQYF; size: NA; J: TRBJ2-7; V: TRBV6-5; D: TRBD1
DNA: TGCGCCAGCAGCCTTTTCCCCCGGGACAGAATACCCAAAAACATTCAGTACTTC; CDR3: CASSLFPRDRIPKNIQYF; size: NA; J: TRBJ2-4; V: TRBV5-1; D: TRBD1
DNA: TGTGCCAGCAGCTTCTGGAGTGCGGTGGCCCAGTACTTC; CDR3: CASSFWSAVAQYF; size: NA; J: TRBJ2-5; V: TRBV5-6; D: NA
DNA: TGCGCCAGCAGCCCCGGTGGGACAGGGGCGAACACTGAAGCTTTCTTT; CDR3: CASSPGGTGANTEAFF; size: NA; J: TRBJ1-1; V: TRBV5-1; D: TRBD1
DNA: TGTGCCATCAGAGAAGGGGACAGGGGGCGGAGGACCTTC; CDR3: CAIREGDRGRRTF; size: NA; J: TRBJ1-2; V: TRBV2; D: TRBD1
DNA: TGTGCCAGCAGTGATCGGGGGGGGACCAACTATGGCTACACCTTC; CDR3: CASSDRGGTNYGYTF; size: NA; J: TRBJ1-2; V: TRBV6-1; D: NA
DNA: TGTGCCAGCAGTTACCCTGGTGGACTCGGGAAGCAGTTCTTC; CDR3: CASSYPGGLGKQFF; size: NA; J: TRBJ2-1; V: TRBV6-5; D: NA